This passage covers 17 T cell receptor beta chains from one sample sequenced in a study of T cells in localized non-small cell lung cancer. Using immunoSEQ multiplex PCR, the repertoire was profiled, and TCRdb retains in-frame clones only, with some absent. Of fewer than 35,000 clones listed, roughly nine tenths are singletons. Here the sequenced sample was peripheral blood, taken before any cancer treatment. These receptors all stem from a female donor aged 60 or older with stage I lung adenocarcinoma.

The chain is built from TRBV7-9 and TRBJ1-4, with D possibly being TRBD1 (6 bases). Trimming removed 9 bases at V and 5 bases at J, with 13 bases between. CDR1 and CDR2 (germline): SEHNR, FQNEAQ (reference sequence). The CDR3 consists of 13 residues. CDR3 region: CASTGALNEKLFF. The CDR3 DNA reads as TGTGCCAGTACGGGGGCGCTAAATGAAAAACTGTTTTTT.

This clone was seen a handful of times. The chain recombines TRBV11-1 with TRBJ2-7; the D is unclear. Trimming took off 0 bases at V and 2 bases at J, with 11 bases between the two ends. This CDR3 has 15 amino acids. Germline assignment: CDR1 SGHAT and CDR2 FQDESV (reference sequence). The CDR3 sequence is CASSLASTPTYEQYF. Here the CDR3 DNA reads TGTGCCAGCAGCTTAGCATCGACGCCGACCTACGAGCAGTACTTC.

The rearrangement uses TRBV5-1 and TRBJ2-1, with unresolved D. Trimming removed 2 bases from V and 6 bases from J, with 9 bases in between. Germline values: CDR1 SGHRS, CDR2 YFSETQ. The CDR3 has 13 amino acids. Written as DNA, the CDR3 is TGCGCCAGCAGCTTCGGACCTATCAATGAGCAGTTCTTC. Amino acid sequence: CASSFGPINEQFF.

The chain carries TRBV7-2 and TRBJ2-7; 9 bases are shared with TRBD1. The CDR3 has 13 residues. J lost 2 bases, V lost 8 bases, and 4 bases had no gene match. Germline CDR1 is SGHTA and CDR2 is FQGNSA. The CDR3 DNA reads as TGTGCCAGCGCACAGGGGGCTACCTACGAGCAGTACTTC. Translating gives CASAQGATYEQYF.

The genes are TRBV7-2 and TRBJ2-5, with 9 bases that match TRBD2. The CDR3 has 16 residues. J was trimmed by 5 bases and V by 5 bases; bases with no gene match: 12. The germline gives CDR1 SGHTA, CDR2 FQGNSA. CDR3 bases: TGTGCCAGCAGCCACCCCATGGCGGGAGGGGGGGAGACCCAGTACTTC. It is translated as CASSHPMAGGGETQYF.

The chain combines TRBV5-4 with TRBJ2-7, with D perhaps TRBD2 (7 bases). CDR3 length: 15 amino acids. V was clipped by 0 bases and J by 1 base, with 11 bases between them. Germline-derived CDR1 and CDR2 are SGHNT and YYREEE (reference sequence). This CDR3 is CASSLAGGPSYEQYF. The CDR3 bases are TGTGCCAGCAGCTTGGCCGGGGGGCCATCCTACGAGCAGTACTTC.

V is TRBV6-5 and J is TRBJ2-7; D gene ambiguous. This CDR3 contains 13 residues. V was clipped by 0 bases and J by 4 bases, with 7 bases between them. CDR1 and CDR2 (germline): MNHEY, SVGAGI. The CDR3 nucleotides read TGTGCCAGCAGTTACTCGCACAGTTACGAGCAGTACTTC. The encoded protein is CASSYSHSYEQYF.

The V gene is TRBV7-2, the J gene TRBJ2-1, with D possibly TRBD2 on 6 matching bases. The CDR3 length is 14 residues. Between the trimmed V and J ends, which lost 1 base and 9 bases, there was a span of 13 bases. The germline V gene has CDR1 SGHTA and CDR2 FQGNSA. For the CDR3, the DNA is TGTGCCAGCAGCTTAGGGGGACTCCGGGGTGAGCAGTTCTTC. This codes for CASSLGGLRGEQFF. Full variable domain (missing parts from reference TRBV7-2 and TRBJ2-1): GAGVSQSPSNKVTEKGKDVELRCDPISGHTALYWYRQSLGQGLEFLIYFQGNSAPDKSGLPSDRFSAERTGGSVSTLTIQRTQQEDSAVYLCASSLGGLRGEQFFGPGTRLTVL.

The rearrangement joins TRBV18 to TRBJ1-4; D is uncertain. The ends were cut back, 2 bases at V and 0 bases at J, with 7 bases in the middle. Germline CDR1 reads KGHSH; CDR2 reads LQKENI. The CDR3 is 15 residues long. Here the CDR3 reads CASSPEEATNEKLFF. For the CDR3, the DNA is TGTGCCAGCTCACCAGAGGAAGCAACTAATGAAAAACTGTTTTTT.

V and J are TRBV10-3 and TRBJ2-5; no clear D. The closer fit of TRBJ2-7 to the DNA end suggests the J call may be wrong. This CDR3 has 14 residues. CDR1 and CDR2 from the germline V gene are ENHRY and SYGVKD. For the CDR3, the DNA is TGTGCCATCAGTGAGAGAACATCCTCCTACGAGCAGTACTTC. Amino acids: CAISERTSSYEQYF.

The chain couples TRBV27 to TRBJ2-2, with 10 bases identical to TRBD2. Per germline, CDR1 MNHEY and CDR2 SMNVEV (reference sequence). J was trimmed by 2 bases and V by 5 bases; bases with no gene match: 8. This CDR3 has 17 amino acids. The DNA of the CDR3 is TGTGCCAGCAGTAAGTTAGCGGGAGGTGGTAACACCGGGGAGCTGTTTTTT. Its protein product is CASSKLAGGGNTGELFF.

CDR3 protein: CASSHPLPGANVLTF. The DNA for the CDR3 is TGTGCCAGTAGTCACCCCCTCCCCGGGGCCAACGTCCTGACTTTC. The V and J genes are TRBV19 and TRBJ2-6; D gene uncertain. Germline CDR1 is LNHDA and CDR2 is SQIVND (reference sequence). V shed 5 bases and J shed 4 bases, with 12 bases lying between them. CDR3 length equals 15 residues.

This chain joins TRBV5-8 and TRBJ1-1; weak D call: TRBD1 (5 bases). V gave up 4 bases and J gave up 4 bases, with 17 bases separating them. CDR3 size: 15 residues. The germline CDR1 and CDR2 sequences are SGHTS and YDEGEE. The CDR3 is CASSPPRGGGTEAFF. CDR3 in DNA: TGTGCCAGCAGCCCTCCCCGTGGGGGAGGCACTGAAGCTTTCTTT.

The V and J genes are TRBV27 and TRBJ2-3; D is ambiguous. Germline V lookup: CDR1 MNHEY, CDR2 SMNVEV (reference sequence). CDR3 length: 13 amino acids. The V gene lost 8 bases and the J gene lost 1 base, with 10 bases spanning the gap. This CDR3 is CASAPTGTDTQYF. The DNA of the CDR3 is TGTGCCAGCGCCCCAACGGGCACAGATACGCAGTATTTT.

The V and J genes are TRBV18 and TRBJ1-6; 9 nucleotides agree with TRBD1. CDR1 is KGHSH, CDR2 LQKENI, per germline. The V segment lost 5 bases and the J segment 7 bases; nucleotides outside the gene matches: 9. This CDR3 is built from 16 residues. The DNA for the CDR3 is TGTGCCAGCTCATCTACACAGGGGGCCGGGAATTCACCCCTCCACTTT. Its translation is CASSSTQGAGNSPLHF.

The J gene is TRBJ1-1, the V gene TRBV27, with D tentatively TRBD1 (6 bases). The CDR3 has 15 residues. The V gene lost 9 bases and the J gene lost 0 bases, with 17 bases spanning the gap. Germline V gene data show CDR1 as MNHEY and CDR2 as SMNVEV (reference sequence). CDR3 region: CARVEPGHLNTEAFF. In DNA form, the CDR3 reads TGTGCCAGAGTGGAACCGGGACACCTGAACACTGAAGCTTTCTTT.

J is TRBJ1-1 and V is TRBV27; D call uncertain. V was cut by 5 bases and J by 4 bases, with 14 bases left in between. This CDR3 is built from 14 residues. The V gene's germline CDR1 is MNHEY and CDR2 SMNVEV (reference sequence). The CDR3 DNA sequence: TGTGCCAGCAGTCTAAGACCCGGAAGCACTGAAGCTTTCTTT. Translated, it gives CASSLRPGSTEAFF.